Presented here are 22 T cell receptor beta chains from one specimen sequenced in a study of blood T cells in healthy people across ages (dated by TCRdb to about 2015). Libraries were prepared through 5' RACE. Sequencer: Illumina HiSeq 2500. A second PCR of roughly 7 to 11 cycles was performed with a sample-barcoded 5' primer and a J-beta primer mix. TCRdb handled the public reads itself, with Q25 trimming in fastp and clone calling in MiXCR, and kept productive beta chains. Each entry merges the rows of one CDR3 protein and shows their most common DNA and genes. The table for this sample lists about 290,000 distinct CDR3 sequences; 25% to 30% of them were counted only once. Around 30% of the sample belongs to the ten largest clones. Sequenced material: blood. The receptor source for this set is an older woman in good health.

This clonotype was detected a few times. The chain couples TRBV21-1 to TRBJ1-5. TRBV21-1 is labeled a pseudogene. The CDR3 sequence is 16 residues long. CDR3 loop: CASSPRFGVRCQPQHF. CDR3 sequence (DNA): TGTGCCAGCAGCCCTAGGTTTGGGGTAAGATGTCAGCCCCAGCATTTT.

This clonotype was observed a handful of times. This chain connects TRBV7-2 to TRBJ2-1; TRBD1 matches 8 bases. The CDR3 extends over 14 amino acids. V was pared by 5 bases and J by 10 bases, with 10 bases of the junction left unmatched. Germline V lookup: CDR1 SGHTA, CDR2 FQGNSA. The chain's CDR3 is CASSARRTGIEQFF. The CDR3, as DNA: TGTGCCAGCAGCGCCCGGCGGACAGGGATCGAGCAGTTCTTC.

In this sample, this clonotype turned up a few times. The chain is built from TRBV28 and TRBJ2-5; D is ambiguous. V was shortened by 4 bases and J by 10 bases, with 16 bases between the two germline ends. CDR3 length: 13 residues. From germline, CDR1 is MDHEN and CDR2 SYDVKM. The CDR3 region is CASSSPVSIHQYF. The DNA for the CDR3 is TGTGCCAGCAGTTCGCCCGTCTCAATACACCAGTACTTC.

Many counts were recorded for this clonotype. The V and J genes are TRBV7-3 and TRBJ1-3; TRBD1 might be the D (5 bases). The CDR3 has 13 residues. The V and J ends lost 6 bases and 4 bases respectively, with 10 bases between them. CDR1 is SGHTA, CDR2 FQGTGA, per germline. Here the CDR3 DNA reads TGTGCCAGCAGTAACAACAGGGGAAACACCATATATTTT. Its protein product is CASSNNRGNTIYF.

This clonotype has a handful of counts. The CDR3 spells CASSLRGRGSANEQYF. CDR3 coding DNA: TGTGCCAGCAGTTTAAGGGGTAGGGGGAGTGCGAACGAGCAGTACTTC. The genes are TRBV28 and TRBJ2-7; D possibly corresponds to TRBD1 (6 bases). The V end was cut by 2 bases, the J end by 5 bases, with 19 bases between. CDR3 size: 16 residues. In germline, CDR1 is MDHEN, CDR2 SYDVKM.

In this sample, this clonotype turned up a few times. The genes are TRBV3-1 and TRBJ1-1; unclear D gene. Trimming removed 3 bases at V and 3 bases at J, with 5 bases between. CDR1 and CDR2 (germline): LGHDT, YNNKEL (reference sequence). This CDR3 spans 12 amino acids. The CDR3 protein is CASSHLYTEAFF. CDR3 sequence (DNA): TGTGCCAGCAGCCATCTTTACACTGAAGCTTTCTTT.

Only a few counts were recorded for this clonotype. The CDR3 bases are TGCGCCAGCAGCTTGGATTCGGGGACCCCCACAGATACGCAGTATTTT. As protein: CASSLDSGTPTDTQYF. This chain connects TRBV5-1 to TRBJ2-3; either TRBD1 or TRBD2 may fit D (5 bases each). V was shortened by 0 bases and J by 2 bases, with 13 bases between the two germline ends. Looked up from germline, CDR1 is SGHRS and CDR2 is YFSETQ. The CDR3 is made up of 16 amino acids.

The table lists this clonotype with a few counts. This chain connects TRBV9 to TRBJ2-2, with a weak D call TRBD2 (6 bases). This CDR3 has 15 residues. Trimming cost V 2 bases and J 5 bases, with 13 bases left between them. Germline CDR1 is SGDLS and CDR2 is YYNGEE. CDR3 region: CASSVLPGGTGELFF. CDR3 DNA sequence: TGTGCCAGCAGCGTTTTACCCGGGGGAACCGGGGAGCTGTTTTTT.

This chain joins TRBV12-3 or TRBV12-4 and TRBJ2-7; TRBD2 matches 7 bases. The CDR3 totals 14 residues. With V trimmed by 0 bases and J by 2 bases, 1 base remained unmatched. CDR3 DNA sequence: TGTGCCAGCAGTTTAGCTGCGGGGGCCTACGAGCAGTACTTC. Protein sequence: CASSLAAGAYEQYF.

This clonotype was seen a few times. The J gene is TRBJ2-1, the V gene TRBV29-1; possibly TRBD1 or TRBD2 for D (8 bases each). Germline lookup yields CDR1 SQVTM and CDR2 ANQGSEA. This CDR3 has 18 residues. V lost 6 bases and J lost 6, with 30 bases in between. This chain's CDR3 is CSVGGGTGRREGRNEQFF. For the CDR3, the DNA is TGCAGCGTCGGGGGGGGGACAGGACGAAGGGAGGGCCGCAATGAGCAGTTCTTC.

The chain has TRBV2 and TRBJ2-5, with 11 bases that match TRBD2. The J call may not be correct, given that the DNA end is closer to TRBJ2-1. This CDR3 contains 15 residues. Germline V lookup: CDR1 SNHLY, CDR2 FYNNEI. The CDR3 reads CASSGSGRAYNEQFF. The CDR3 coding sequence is TGTGCCAGCAGTGGTAGCGGGAGGGCTTACAATGAGCAGTTCTTC.

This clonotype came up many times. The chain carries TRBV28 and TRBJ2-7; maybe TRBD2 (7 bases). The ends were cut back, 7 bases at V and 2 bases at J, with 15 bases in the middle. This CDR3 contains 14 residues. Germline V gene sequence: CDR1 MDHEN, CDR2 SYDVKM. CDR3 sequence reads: CASNGGRDTYEQYF. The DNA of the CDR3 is TGTGCCAGCAACGGGGGGCGGGATACCTACGAGCAGTACTTC. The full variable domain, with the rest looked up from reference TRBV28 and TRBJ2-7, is DVKVTQSSRYLVKRTGEKVFLECVQDMDHENMFWYRQDPGLGLRLIYFSYDVKMKEKGDIPEGYSVSREKKERFSLILESASTNQTSMYLCASNGGRDTYEQYFGPGTRLTVT.

The CDR3 nucleotides are TGTGCCAGCAGCTTAGACGTCCACGAGCAGTACTTC. This gives the protein CASSLDVHEQYF. The chain carries TRBV7-2 and TRBJ2-7; D ambiguous. There are 12 residues in the CDR3. V lost 1 base to trimming and J lost 5 bases, with 6 bases between them. CDR1 is SGHTA, CDR2 FQGNSA, per germline.

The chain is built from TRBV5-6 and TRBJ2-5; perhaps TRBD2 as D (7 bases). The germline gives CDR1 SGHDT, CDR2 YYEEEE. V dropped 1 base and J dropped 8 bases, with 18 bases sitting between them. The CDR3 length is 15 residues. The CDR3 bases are TGTGCCAGCAGCTTGAGGGGGGGAGCCTCCCCCACCCAGTACTTC. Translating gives CASSLRGGASPTQYF.

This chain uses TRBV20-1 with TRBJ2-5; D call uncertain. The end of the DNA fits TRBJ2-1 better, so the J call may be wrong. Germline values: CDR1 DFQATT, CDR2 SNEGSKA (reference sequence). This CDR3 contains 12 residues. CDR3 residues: CSVVVSWGEQFF. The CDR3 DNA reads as TGCAGTGTGGTCGTTAGCTGGGGTGAGCAGTTCTTC.

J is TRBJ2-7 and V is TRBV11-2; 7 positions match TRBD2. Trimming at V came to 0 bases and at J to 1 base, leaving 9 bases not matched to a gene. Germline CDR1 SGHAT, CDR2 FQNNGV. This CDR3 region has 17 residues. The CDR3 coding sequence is TGTGCCAGCAGCTTAGAAAGAGGAGCTAGCGGATCCTACGAGCAGTACTTC. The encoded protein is CASSLERGASGSYEQYF.

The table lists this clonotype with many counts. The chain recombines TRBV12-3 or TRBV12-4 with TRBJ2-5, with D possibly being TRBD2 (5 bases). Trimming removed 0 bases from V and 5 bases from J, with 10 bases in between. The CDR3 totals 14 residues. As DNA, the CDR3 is TGTGCCAGCAGTTTAGCTAGCGTGACGGAGACCCAGTACTTC. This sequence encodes CASSLASVTETQYF.

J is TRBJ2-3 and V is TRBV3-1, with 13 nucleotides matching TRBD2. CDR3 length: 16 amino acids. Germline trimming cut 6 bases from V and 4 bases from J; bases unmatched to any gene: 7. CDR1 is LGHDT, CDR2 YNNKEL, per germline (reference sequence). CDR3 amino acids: CASSRGLAGRPDTQYF. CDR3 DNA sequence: TGTGCCAGCAGTCGGGGACTAGCGGGAAGGCCAGATACGCAGTATTTT.

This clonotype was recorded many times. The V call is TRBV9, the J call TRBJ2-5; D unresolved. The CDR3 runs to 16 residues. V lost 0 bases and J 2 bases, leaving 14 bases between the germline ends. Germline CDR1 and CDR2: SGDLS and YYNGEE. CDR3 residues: CASSVGTISTQETQYF. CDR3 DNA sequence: TGTGCCAGCAGCGTAGGGACGATTAGTACTCAAGAGACCCAGTACTTC.

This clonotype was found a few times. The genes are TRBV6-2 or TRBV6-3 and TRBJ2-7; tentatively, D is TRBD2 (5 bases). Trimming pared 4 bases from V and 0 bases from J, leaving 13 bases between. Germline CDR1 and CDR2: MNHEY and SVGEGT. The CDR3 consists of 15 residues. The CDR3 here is CASSSGRGYSYEQYF. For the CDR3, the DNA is TGTGCCAGCAGTTCTGGGAGAGGCTACTCCTACGAGCAGTACTTC.

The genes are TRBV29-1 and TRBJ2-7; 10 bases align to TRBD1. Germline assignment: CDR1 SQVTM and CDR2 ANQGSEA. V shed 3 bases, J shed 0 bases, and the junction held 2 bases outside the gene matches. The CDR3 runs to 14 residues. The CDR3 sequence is CSVEDRGSSYEQYF. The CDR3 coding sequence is TGCAGCGTTGAGGACAGGGGGAGCTCCTACGAGCAGTACTTC.

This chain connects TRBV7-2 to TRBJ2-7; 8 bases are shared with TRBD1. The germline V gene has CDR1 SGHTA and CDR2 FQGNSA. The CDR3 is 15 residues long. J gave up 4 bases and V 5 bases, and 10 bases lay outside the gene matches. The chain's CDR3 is CASSLNQGARYEQYF. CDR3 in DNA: TGTGCCAGCAGCCTAAACCAGGGGGCTCGATACGAGCAGTACTTC.